This T cell receptor (beta chain) was captured in a study of naive and memory T cell subsets. The study's findings and limits: The RNA method is potentially sensitive to activation and differentiation changes.

This clonotype was counted ten times or more. Its target is not known. The CDR3 length is 13 residues. Trimming left V 5 bases short and J 3 bases short, with 8 bases between. An oligonucleotide containing a UMI was ligated to the 3' end of TCR cDNA. RNA was extracted from roughly 2.5 ml of whole blood of healthy adults. Unsorted total RNA, roughly 1 to 1,100 ng, was DNase treated before reverse transcription. Amplification of ligated cDNA took four PCR rounds with SP2 and nested alpha and beta constant primers. Alpha and beta constant region primers primed reverse transcription for blood and skin samples. TCRdb passed the 5' RACE reads through MiXCR, listing each CDR3 protein once. The table has 30,000 to 40,000 distinct CDR3 sequences, over 15% seen once.

The chain joins TRBV12-3 or TRBV12-4 to TRBJ1-3, with D possibly being TRBD1 (5 bases). This clonotype was obtained from a female donor in good health. CDR3 protein: CASSPGHGNTIYF. CDR3 DNA sequence: TGTGCCAGCAGTCCGGGGCATGGAAACACCATATATTTT.